The 2 T cell receptor beta chains in this list originate from one sample, sequenced in a study of T cells after yellow fever vaccination. TCRdb redid the calling of the 5' RACE reads with MiXCR, one entry per CDR3 protein. The table lists nearly 550,000 distinct CDR3 sequences, roughly 19% of them singletons. This specimen was PBMCs, taken 15 days after the yellow fever booster vaccination. The receptor set was obtained from a man aged 25 to 40 who received the YFV17D yellow fever vaccine.

V is TRBV7-6 and J is TRBJ2-3; unclear D gene. The V gene's germline CDR1 is SGHVS and CDR2 FNYEAQ. This CDR3 region has 16 residues. With 3 bases removed from V and 2 bases from J, the gap between germline ends came to 15 bases. The DNA for the CDR3 is TGTGCCAGCAGCTTTGGCCCCCAAAGCCCCACAGATACGCAGTATTTT. Encoded protein: CASSFGPQSPTDTQYF.

This clonotype was detected a few times. The rearrangement joins TRBV11-2 to TRBJ2-2, with TRBD2 matching 8 bases. The V and J ends lost 0 bases and 1 base, in that order; junction bases with no gene match: 10. The CDR3 sequence is 19 residues long. The germline V gene has CDR1 SGHAT and CDR2 FQNNGV. In DNA form, the CDR3 reads TGTGCCAGCAGCTTAGATTCCCGCGCGGGGGGAAGGAACACCGGGGAGCTGTTTTTT. Amino acids: CASSLDSRAGGRNTGELFF.